This TCR beta chain is drawn from a study of blood T cells in healthy people across ages. Broader study findings: Diversity was higher, and naive CD4+ cells more numerous, in long-lived donors than in aged donors. It was not possible, with unsorted PBMCs, to conclusively compare naive and antigen-experienced cells.

Worth noting for this clonotype: Its antigen is as yet unknown. The germline gene is not matched at one end of the junction; a read error may be the cause.

Primers used in a second PCR of about 7 to 12 cycles were a sample-barcoded 5' primer and a J-beta primer mix. TCRdb itself ran the 5' RACE reads through MiXCR, one entry per CDR3 protein. The profile shows 800,000 to 950,000 distinct CDR3 sequences, roughly 50% of them singletons. The germline CDR1 and CDR2 sequences are SGHTA and FQGNSA. The CDR3 sequence is 13 residues long. Per-sample PBMC isolation yielded at least 7 million cells. The receptor comes from a man between 25 and 39 years old in good health. Sequenced sample: blood. The chain carries TRBV7-2 and TRBJ1-5; D uncertain. The CDR3, as DNA: TGTGCCAGCAGCCCGCATAGCAATCAGCCCCTGCATTTT. Translation gives CASSPHSNQPLHF.